This TCR beta chain is from a study of blood T cell repertoires in COVID-19. Profiling relied on immunoSEQ multiplex PCR, and the TCRdb table lists in-frame clones only, not all of them. This sample carries roughly 77,000 clones, 70% to 90% of them seen once, and the ten largest clones take approximately 6.8%. J lost 5 bases, V lost 1 base, and 11 bases had no gene match. The CDR3 extends over 16 amino acids. CDR1 is SEHNR and CDR2 is FQNEAQ in the germline V gene (reference sequence). The genes are TRBV7-9 and TRBJ2-7; TRBD2 matches at 7 bases. The receptor's source is a woman of 80 years or more with active COVID-19. What was sequenced was peripheral blood. CDR3 nucleotides: TGTGCCAGCAGCTTAGATGGGGGAGGGCCCGTCGACGAGCAGTACTTC. Amino acid sequence: CASSLDGGGPVDEQYF. The whole variable domain, filled in from reference TRBV7-9 and TRBJ2-7, reads DTGVSQNPRHKITKRGQNVTFRCDPISEHNRLYWYRQTLGQGPEFLTYFQNEAQLEKSRLLSDRFSAERPKGSFSTLEIQRTEQGDSAMYLCASSLDGGGPVDEQYFGPGTRLTVT.